These 17 T cell receptor beta chains were all obtained from the same sample, sequenced in a study of long-term antiretroviral therapy in people with HIV. With survey level as its setting, the immunoSEQ assay was v3.0. Libraries were prepared by immunoSEQ multiplex PCR; TCRdb keeps only in-frame clonotypes and omits some of them. The table shows just over 35,000 clones, with approximately 85% occurring only once. Source: unsorted PBMCs, taken 2.2 years after starting antiretroviral therapy. The receptors were sampled from a man aged 18 to 35 with HIV.

This chain links TRBV6-1 with TRBJ2-7, with TRBD1 matching 11 bases. Germline V gene data show CDR1 as MNHNS and CDR2 as SASEGT. This CDR3 contains 15 residues. With 8 bases clipped from V and 5 bases from J, the junction kept 11 bases outside the gene matches. The CDR3 nucleotides read TGTGCCAGCTATAAGGAGGGACAGGGGGACCACGAGCAGTACTTC. Its translation is CASYKEGQGDHEQYF.

This clone was picked up a small number of times. The CDR3 here is CASSPGTGGAWGYTF. CDR3 bases: TGTGCCAGCAGTCCCGGGACAGGGGGCGCCTGGGGCTACACCTTC. The chain has TRBV6-6 and TRBJ1-2, with 12 positions matching TRBD1. Per germline, CDR1 MNHNY and CDR2 SVGAGI (reference sequence). This CDR3 contains 15 residues. The V gene end was trimmed by 5 bases and the J gene end by 8 bases; junction bases not matched to a gene: 9.

The chain is built from TRBV9 and TRBJ1-1; 7 positions agree with TRBD1. This CDR3 contains 15 residues. J gave up 0 bases and V 3 bases, and 5 bases lay outside the gene matches. Germline CDR1 SGDLS, CDR2 YYNGEE. The CDR3 spells CASSASGQMNTEAFF. The DNA of the CDR3 is TGTGCCAGCAGCGCCTCGGGACAGATGAACACTGAAGCTTTCTTT.

The V and J genes are TRBV6-5 and TRBJ2-1; D gene unclear. The CDR3 runs to 15 residues. Germline loops: CDR1 MNHEY, CDR2 SVGAGI. V lost 2 bases, J lost 7 bases, and 15 bases lay in between. This chain's CDR3 is CASSYGLGTGNEQFF. CDR3 coding DNA: TGTGCCAGCAGTTACGGTTTGGGAACTGGGAATGAGCAGTTCTTC.

This clone has more than one count but fewer than ten. V gene TRBV30 combines with J gene TRBJ1-1; D remains ambiguous. The CDR3 totals 12 residues. V lost 0 bases, J lost 10 bases, and 12 bases lay in between. Germline lookup yields CDR1 GTSNPN and CDR2 SVGIG (reference sequence). This CDR3 is CAWSVPPYRAFF. The CDR3 region has the DNA TGTGCCTGGAGTGTACCCCCATACCGAGCTTTCTTT.

The J gene is TRBJ2-7, the V gene TRBV7-9; 8 nucleotides line up with TRBD1. The CDR3 is 15 residues long. V lost 0 bases and J lost 4; bases outside the gene matches: 5. Germline loops: CDR1 SEHNR, CDR2 FQNEAQ (reference sequence). DNA for the CDR3: TGTGCCAGCAGCTTAGCTGCAGGGGGCTGGTACGAGCAGTACTTC. It yields the protein CASSLAAGGWYEQYF.

This clone is a singleton in its sample. CDR3 DNA: TGTGCCAGCAGGACACAGGGGGGCTACGAGCAGTACTTC. Its protein product is CASRTQGGYEQYF. This chain links TRBV6-8 with TRBJ2-7; 8 nucleotides match TRBD1. The V and J ends lost 6 bases and 3 bases, in that order; junction bases with no gene match: 4. CDR1 and CDR2 from the germline V gene are MNHGY and SAAAGT. The CDR3 has 13 amino acids.

This clone was observed a single time. The V and J genes are TRBV7-3 and TRBJ2-7; the D is unclear. The CDR3 extends over 15 amino acids. Trimming removed 2 bases from V and 4 bases from J, with 15 bases in between. CDR1 is SGHTA and CDR2 is FQGTGA in the germline V gene. The CDR3: CASSLSARIPYEQYF. The CDR3 coding sequence is TGTGCCAGCAGCTTATCGGCCCGGATCCCATACGAGCAGTACTTC.

This clone has just one count. This chain connects TRBV27 to TRBJ1-5, with a weak D call TRBD1 (6 bases). V was shortened by 2 bases and J by 5 bases, with 10 bases between the two germline ends. The germline CDR1 and CDR2 sequences are MNHEY and SMNVEV (reference sequence). This CDR3 region has 14 residues. The CDR3 is CASSLRGLDQPQHF. In DNA form, the CDR3 reads TGTGCCAGCAGTTTACGGGGGCTTGATCAGCCCCAGCATTTT.

The V gene is TRBV28, the J gene TRBJ2-2; 8 nucleotides match TRBD1. V lost 3 bases and J lost 9; bases outside the gene matches: 12. The CDR3 spans 16 residues. The germline V gene has CDR1 MDHEN and CDR2 SYDVKM. This CDR3 reads CASSFPPQGAQRELFF. CDR3 coding DNA: TGTGCCAGCAGTTTTCCCCCGCAGGGGGCCCAAAGGGAGCTGTTTTTT.

The V call is TRBV29-1, the J call TRBJ2-1, with D perhaps matching TRBD2 (5 bases). The germline CDR1 and CDR2 sequences are SQVTM and ANQGSEA. This CDR3 comprises 16 residues. Trimming pared 0 bases from V and 7 bases from J, leaving 19 bases between. The DNA for the CDR3 is TGCAGCGTTGAAGATCTTCTAAAGGGAGTGTGGAATGAGCAGTTCTTC. This translates into CSVEDLLKGVWNEQFF.

CDR3: CAWSVLGGAAEAFF. CDR3 coding DNA: TGTGCCTGGAGTGTACTGGGGGGCGCGGCTGAAGCTTTCTTT. The genes are TRBV30 and TRBJ1-1, with a tentative D call TRBD1 (6 bases). Germline CDR1 is GTSNPN and CDR2 is SVGIG (reference sequence). The CDR3 contains 14 residues. Trimming shortened V by 0 bases and J by 6 bases, and 14 bases separated the two germline ends.

The V and J genes are TRBV6-5 and TRBJ2-1; 8 bases fit TRBD2. Germline V gives CDR1 MNHEY, CDR2 SVGAGI. CDR3 length: 15 amino acids. J lost 4 bases, V lost 3 bases, and 5 bases had no gene match. Here the CDR3 DNA reads TGTGCCAGCAGTTATGACGGGGGGGTTTACAATGAGCAGTTCTTC. Its protein product is CASSYDGGVYNEQFF.

This rearrangement joins TRBV28 to TRBJ1-5; D not certain. The germline V gene has CDR1 MDHEN and CDR2 SYDVKM. This CDR3 spans 14 amino acids. Trimming removed 2 bases from V and 5 bases from J, with 10 bases in between. The CDR3 loop is CASSLRASYQPQHF. The CDR3 DNA is TGTGCCAGCAGTTTAAGGGCATCGTATCAGCCCCAGCATTTT.

CDR3 coding DNA: TGTGCCAGCAGTTGGACAGGGTTCTACGAGCAGTACTTC. This translates into CASSWTGFYEQYF. The chain links TRBV5-5 to TRBJ2-7, with TRBD1 matching over 8 bases. This CDR3 contains 13 residues. Unmatched junction bases numbered 4, after V lost 5 bases and J lost 3 bases. Germline loops: CDR1 SGHKS, CDR2 YYEKEE (reference sequence).

The V and J genes are TRBV5-5 and TRBJ2-1, with 7 bases that match TRBD2. V gave up 4 bases and J gave up 0 bases; unmatched junction bases: 4. The CDR3 loop spans 15 amino acids. From germline, CDR1 is SGHKS and CDR2 YYEKEE (reference sequence). DNA for the CDR3: TGTGCCAGCAGCCTCCGGGACTACTCCTACAATGAGCAGTTCTTC. This sequence encodes CASSLRDYSYNEQFF.

The V call is TRBV11-2, the J call TRBJ1-4; TRBD1 might be the D (5 bases). The CDR3 is 17 amino acids. The V end lost 2 bases, the J end lost 13 bases, and 26 bases lay between the germline ends. Germline V gives CDR1 SGHAT, CDR2 FQNNGV. This CDR3 is CASSLWGHVEEGSVLFF. The DNA for the CDR3 is TGTGCCAGCAGCTTATGGGGCCACGTCGAAGAGGGTAGCGTACTGTTTTTT.